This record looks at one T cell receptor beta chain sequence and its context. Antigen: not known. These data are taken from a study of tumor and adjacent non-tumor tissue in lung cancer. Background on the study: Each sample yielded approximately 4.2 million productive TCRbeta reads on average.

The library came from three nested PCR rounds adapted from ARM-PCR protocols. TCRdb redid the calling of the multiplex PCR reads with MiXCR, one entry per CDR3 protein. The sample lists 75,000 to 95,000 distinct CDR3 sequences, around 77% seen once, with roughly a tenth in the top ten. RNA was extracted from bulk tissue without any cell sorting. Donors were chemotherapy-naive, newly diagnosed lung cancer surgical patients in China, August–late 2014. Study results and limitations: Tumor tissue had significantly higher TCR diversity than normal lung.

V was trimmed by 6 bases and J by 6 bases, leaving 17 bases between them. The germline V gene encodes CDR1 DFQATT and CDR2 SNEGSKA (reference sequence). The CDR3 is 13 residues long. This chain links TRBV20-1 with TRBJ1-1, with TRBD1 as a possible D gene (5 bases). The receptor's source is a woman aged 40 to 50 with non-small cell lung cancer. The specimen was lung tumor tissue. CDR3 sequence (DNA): TGCAGTGCGATAACATGGGGCCGGTCTGAAGCTTTCTTT. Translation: CSAITWGRSEAFF.